This is a list of T cell receptor beta chains from one sample in a study of cytomegalovirus exposure and HLA in healthy donors. Generated by immunoSEQ multiplex PCR, the TCRdb table keeps only in-frame clones and is missing some. Of 150,000 or so clones listed, 75% to 90% are singletons. Sample: PBMCs. Receptors originate from a young man in good health and CMV-seropositive. The CDR3 runs from the conserved cysteine through the conserved F or W. D genes are given only for firm matches. The size entry is marked missing in some rows and otherwise reads once, few, many or a size class.

V,size,J,D,CDR3,DNA
TRBV6-5,-,TRBJ1-2,TRBD1,CASSRGTGHLSGYTF,TGTGCCAGCAGTCGAGGGACAGGCCATCTAAGTGGCTACACCTTC
TRBV13,-,TRBJ2-4,-,CASRTKVAKNIQYF,TGTGCCAGCAGGACAAAGGTGGCCAAAAACATTCAGTACTTC
TRBV25-1,-,TRBJ1-1,TRBD1,CASSEIQGGMNTEAFF,TGTGCCAGCAGTGAAATACAGGGGGGAATGAACACTGAAGCTTTCTTT
TRBV9,-,TRBJ1-3,-,CASSPQGTRLSGNTIYF,TGTGCCAGCAGCCCCCAGGGGACCCGCCTGTCTGGAAACACCATATATTTT
TRBV6-5,-,TRBJ2-7,-,CASSKGGYEQYF,TGTGCCAGCAGCAAAGGGGGCTACGAGCAGTACTTC
TRBV27,-,TRBJ1-5,TRBD1,CASTPAGQSLRPQHF,TGTGCCAGCACCCCGGCGGGACAGAGCTTGCGGCCCCAGCATTTT
TRBV7-2,-,TRBJ2-1,-,CASSLAQAGARGEQFF,TGTGCCAGCAGCTTAGCGCAGGCGGGAGCCAGGGGTGAGCAGTTCTTC
TRBV7-9,-,TRBJ1-3,TRBD1,CASSAQTGAGNTIYF,TGTGCCAGCAGCGCACAGACAGGGGCTGGAAACACCATATATTTT
TRBV29-1,-,TRBJ2-7,-,CSVEMAGTYEQYF,TGCAGCGTTGAAATGGCAGGCACCTACGAGCAGTACTTC
TRBV19,-,TRBJ1-1,TRBD1,CASSVDRGTEAFF,TGTGCCAGTAGTGTAGACAGGGGGACTGAAGCTTTCTTT
TRBV11-2,-,TRBJ1-2,TRBD1,CASSPYTGVYGYTF,TGTGCCAGCAGCCCATACACAGGGGTCTATGGCTACACCTTC
TRBV13,-,TRBJ2-7,-,CASSGRVREQYF,TGTGCCAGCAGCGGGCGGGTCCGGGAGCAGTACTTC
TRBV21-1,few,TRBJ2-3,-,CASSIPMWGGQDTQYF,TGTGCCAGCAGCATCCCGATGTGGGGGGGGCAAGATACGCAGTATTTT
TRBV5-5,few,TRBJ1-5,-,CASSFNVGAGDSNQPQHF,TGTGCCAGCAGCTTCAACGTTGGCGCAGGGGATAGCAATCAGCCCCAGCATTTT
TRBV5-8,-,TRBJ1-4,TRBD1,CASSWDRGYEKLFF,TGTGCCAGCAGCTGGGACAGGGGGTATGAAAAACTGTTTTTT
TRBV9,-,TRBJ2-3,TRBD2,CASSVEGRGVDTQYF,TGTGCCAGCAGCGTAGAAGGTCGGGGGGTCGATACGCAGTATTTT
TRBV27,-,TRBJ2-3,-,CASSLGPSVSSTDTQYF,TGTGCCAGCAGTTTAGGTCCGAGCGTCTCTAGCACAGATACGCAGTATTTT
TRBV6-9,-,TRBJ2-3,-,CASRVPSGIRTQYF,TGTGCCAGCAGGGTCCCCTCAGGGATCCGCACGCAGTATTTT
TRBV6-6,-,TRBJ2-1,TRBD2,CASSDGGTSVNEQFF,TGTGCCAGCAGCGACGGGGGGACTAGCGTGAATGAGCAGTTCTTC
TRBV5-1,-,TRBJ2-7,TRBD1,CASSTPDRGRSYEQYF,TGCGCCAGCAGCACTCCGGACAGGGGGCGATCCTACGAGCAGTACTTC
TRBV6-5,-,TRBJ1-5,TRBD1,CASSLLGTGGNQPQHF,TGTGCCAGCAGTTTGTTAGGGACAGGGGGCAATCAGCCCCAGCATTTT
TRBV27,-,TRBJ2-7,-,CASSLPGNSYEQYF,TGTGCCAGCAGTTTGCCGGGTAACTCCTACGAGCAGTACTTC
TRBV7-8,-,TRBJ2-1,TRBD2,CASSGDPGGRDEQFF,TGTGCCAGCAGCGGGGACCCCGGGGGGAGAGATGAGCAGTTCTTC
TRBV5-4,-,TRBJ2-7,-,CASSPDKTYEQYF,TGTGCCAGCAGCCCGGACAAGACCTACGAGCAGTACTTC
TRBV10-3,-,TRBJ2-7,TRBD2,CAISESGLAGREQYF,TGTGCCATCAGTGAGTCGGGACTAGCGGGACGCGAGCAGTACTTC
TRBV27,-,TRBJ2-1,-,CASRPLVVGADNEQFF,TGTGCCAGCAGGCCACTGGTTGTGGGAGCAGACAATGAGCAGTTCTTC
TRBV6-5,-,TRBJ1-5,TRBD1,CASNPTGVRQPQHF,TGTGCCAGCAACCCGACAGGGGTAAGGCAGCCCCAGCATTTT
TRBV9,-,TRBJ2-7,-,CASSPIWGVDEQYF,TGTGCCAGCAGCCCTATCTGGGGAGTCGACGAGCAGTACTTC
TRBV7-3,-,TRBJ2-7,TRBD2,CASSPGLGSEQYF,TGTGCCAGCAGCCCTGGACTAGGAAGCGAGCAGTACTTC
TRBV7-7,-,TRBJ2-1,TRBD2,CASSLDPGGGFCNEQFF,TGTGCCAGCAGCTTAGATCCGGGGGGGGGTTTCTGCAATGAGCAGTTCTTC
TRBV5-1,-,TRBJ1-2,TRBD1,CASSRDGQGAYGYTF,TGCGCCAGCAGCCGAGATGGACAGGGGGCCTATGGCTACACCTTC
TRBV2,once,TRBJ2-2,TRBD2,CASSVLAGGKTGELFF,TGTGCCAGCAGTGTCCTAGCGGGGGGAAAAACCGGGGAGCTGTTTTTT
TRBV7-2,-,TRBJ1-1,-,CASSFGGRTEAFF,TGTGCCAGCAGCTTTGGGGGCCGCACTGAAGCTTTCTTT
TRBV6-5,-,TRBJ2-2,-,CASSHTGRDTGELFF,TGTGCCAGCAGTCATACAGGGAGGGACACCGGGGAGCTGTTTTTT
TRBV9,-,TRBJ1-3,TRBD1,CASSPRPAGGSGNTIYF,TGTGCCAGCAGCCCCCGCCCCGCAGGGGGTAGTGGGAACACCATATATTTT
TRBV20-1,-,TRBJ1-2,-,CSAPGSGGYTF,TGCAGTGCCCCAGGGTCAGGTGGCTACACCTTC